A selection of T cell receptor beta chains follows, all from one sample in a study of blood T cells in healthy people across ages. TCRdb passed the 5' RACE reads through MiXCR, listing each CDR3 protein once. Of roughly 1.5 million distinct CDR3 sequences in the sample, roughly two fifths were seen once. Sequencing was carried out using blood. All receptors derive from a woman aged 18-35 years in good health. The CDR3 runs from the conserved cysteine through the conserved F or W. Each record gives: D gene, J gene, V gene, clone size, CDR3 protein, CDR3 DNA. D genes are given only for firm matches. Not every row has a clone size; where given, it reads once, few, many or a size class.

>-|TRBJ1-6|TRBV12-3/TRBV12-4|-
CASSPTPWNSPLHF
TGTGCCAGCAGTCCTACTCCGTGGAATTCACCCCTCCACTTT
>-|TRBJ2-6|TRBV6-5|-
CASSFRDKGRSGANVLTF
TGTGCCAGCAGTTTCCGGGACAAGGGGCGAAGTGGGGCCAACGTCCTGACTTTC
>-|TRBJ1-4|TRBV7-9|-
CASSYPGVVEEKLFF
TGTGCCAGCAGCTATCCGGGGGTAGTCGAAGAAAAACTGTTTTTT
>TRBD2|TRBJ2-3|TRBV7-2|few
CASSFTSGGFTDTQYF
TGTGCCAGCAGCTTCACTAGCGGGGGGTTCACAGATACGCAGTATTTT
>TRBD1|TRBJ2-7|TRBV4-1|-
CASSQGPGGTYEQYF
TGCGCCAGCAGCCAAGGGCCAGGGGGCACCTACGAGCAGTACTTC
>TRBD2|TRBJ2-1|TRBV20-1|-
CSARFLRLAGSYNEQFF
TGCAGTGCTAGATTTCTCCGACTAGCGGGTTCCTACAATGAGCAGTTCTTC
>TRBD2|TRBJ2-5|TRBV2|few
CASSGGGGQYF
TGTGCCAGCAGCGGCGGGGGGGGACAGTACTTC
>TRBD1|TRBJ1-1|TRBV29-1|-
CRTGETEAFF
TGCAGGACAGGGGAAACTGAAGCTTTCTTT
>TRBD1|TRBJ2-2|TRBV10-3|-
CATRDSSNTEELFF
TGTGCCACCAGGGACAGCTCGAACACCGAGGAGCTGTTTTTT
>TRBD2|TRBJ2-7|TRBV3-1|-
CASSDGLAGPYEQYF
TGTGCCAGCAGCGACGGACTAGCGGGACCCTACGAGCAGTACTTC
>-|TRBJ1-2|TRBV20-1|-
CSAPSRTDDGYTF
TGCAGTGCCCCTAGCCGAACGGACGATGGCTACACCTTC
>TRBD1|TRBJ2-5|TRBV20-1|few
CSARDYRGQETQYF
TGCAGTGCTAGAGACTACAGGGGGCAAGAGACCCAGTACTTC
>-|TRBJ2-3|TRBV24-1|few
CATSDLTGTGTQYF
TGTGCCACCAGTGATTTGACAGGAACGGGTACGCAGTATTTT
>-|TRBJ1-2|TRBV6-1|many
CASSELGGYGYTF
TGTGCCAGCAGTGAATTAGGAGGATATGGCTACACCTTC
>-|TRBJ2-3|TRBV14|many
CASSQETGIRTDTQYF
TGTGCCAGCAGCCAAGAAACGGGGATCCGCACAGATACGCAGTATTTT
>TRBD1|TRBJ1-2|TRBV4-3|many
CASSPGQINYGYTF
TGCGCCAGCAGCCCGGGACAGATAAACTATGGCTACACCTTC
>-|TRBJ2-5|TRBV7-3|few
CASSLRGGKEQYF
TGTGCCAGCAGCTTAAGAGGGGGAAAGGAGCAGTACTTC
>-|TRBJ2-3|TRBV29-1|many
CSVEIRADSTDTQYF
TGCAGCGTTGAGATACGGGCGGATTCCACAGATACGCAGTATTTT
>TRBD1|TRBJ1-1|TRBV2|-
CASSIWTGNTEAFF
TGTGCCAGCAGTATCTGGACAGGGAACACTGAAGCTTTCTTT
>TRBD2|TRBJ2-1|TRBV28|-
CASSFSLRGLAGGPYEQFF
TGTGCCAGCAGTTTTTCCCTTCGGGGACTAGCGGGAGGGCCCTATGAGCAGTTCTTC
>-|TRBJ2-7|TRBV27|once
CASRLNSRNEQYF
TGTGCCAGCAGACTCAATAGCAGGAATGAGCAGTACTTC
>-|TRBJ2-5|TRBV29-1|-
CSSRGEEETQYF
TGCAGCTCGCGAGGGGAGGAAGAGACCCAGTACTTC
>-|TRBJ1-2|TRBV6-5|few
CASKRRQNYGYTF
TGTGCCAGCAAGCGGAGACAGAACTATGGCTACACCTTC
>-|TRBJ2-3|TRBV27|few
CASREQGSSTDTQYF
TGTGCCAGCAGGGAACAGGGATCTAGCACAGATACGCAGTATTTT
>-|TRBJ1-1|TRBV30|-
CAWSVEIRAAREAFF
TGTGCCTGGAGTGTTGAAATTCGGGCAGCCCGAGAAGCTTTCTTT
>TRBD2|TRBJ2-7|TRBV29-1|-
CSVSGSLSYEQYF
TGCAGCGTTAGCGGGAGTCTCTCCTACGAGCAGTACTTC
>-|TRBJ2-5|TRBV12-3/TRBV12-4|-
CASSFVGGEETQYF
TGTGCCAGCAGTTTCGTCGGAGGAGAGGAGACCCAGTACTTC
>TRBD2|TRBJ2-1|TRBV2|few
CASTGGNNNEQFF
TGTGCCAGCACCGGGGGGAACAACAATGAGCAGTTCTTC
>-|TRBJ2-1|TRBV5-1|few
CASQTKEDNEQFF
TGCGCCAGCCAGACCAAGGAGGACAATGAGCAGTTCTTC
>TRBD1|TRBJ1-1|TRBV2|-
CASSETDRALDEAFF
TGTGCCAGCAGTGAAACGGACAGGGCTCTGGATGAAGCTTTCTTT
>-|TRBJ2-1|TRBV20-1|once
CSASYGRDEQFF
TGCAGTGCTAGTTACGGCCGGGATGAGCAGTTCTTC
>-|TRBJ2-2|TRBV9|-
CASSVRRENTEELFF
TGTGCCAGCAGCGTGCGACGGGAAAACACCGAGGAGCTGTTTTTT
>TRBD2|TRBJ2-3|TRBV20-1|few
CSALSGRARDTQYF
TGCAGTGCCCTGAGCGGGAGGGCCAGAGATACGCAGTATTTT
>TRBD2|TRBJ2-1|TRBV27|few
CASSLSFFRTSGINEQFF
TGTGCCAGCAGTTTAAGTTTCTTTAGGACTAGCGGGATAAACGAGCAGTTCTTC
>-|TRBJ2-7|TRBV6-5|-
CASSYSWGPRTYEQYF
TGTGCCAGCAGTTACTCTTGGGGGCCAAGAACCTACGAGCAGTACTTC
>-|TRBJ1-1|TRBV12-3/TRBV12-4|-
CASSFRVANTEAFF
TGTGCCAGCAGTTTTCGGGTGGCAAACACTGAAGCTTTCTTT
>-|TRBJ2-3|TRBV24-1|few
CATSDSGITTDTQYF
TGTGCCACCAGTGACTCCGGGATTACTACAGATACGCAGTATTTT
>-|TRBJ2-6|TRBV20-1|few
CSARGPYSGANVLTF
TGCAGTGCCAGAGGTCCCTACTCTGGGGCCAACGTCCTGACTTTC
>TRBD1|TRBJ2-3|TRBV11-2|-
CASSKTGFPSTDTQYF
TGTGCCAGCAGCAAGACAGGGTTCCCGAGCACAGATACGCAGTATTTT
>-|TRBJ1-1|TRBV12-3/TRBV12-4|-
CASTPGSIMNTEAFF
TGTGCCAGCACTCCGGGAAGCATCATGAACACTGAAGCTTTCTTT
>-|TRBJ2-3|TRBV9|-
CASSVGYSLGDTQYF
TGTGCCAGCAGCGTAGGGTACTCCCTCGGGGATACGCAGTATTTT
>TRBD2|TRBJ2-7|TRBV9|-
CASSAGTSNYEQYF
TGTGCCAGCAGCGCCGGGACTAGCAACTACGAGCAGTACTTC
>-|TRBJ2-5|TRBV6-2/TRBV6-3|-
CASRNDGTLEQYF
TGTGCCAGCAGGAACGACGGGACTCTTGAGCAGTACTTC
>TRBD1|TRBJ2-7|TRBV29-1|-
CSAMGQGSREQYF
TGCAGCGCTATGGGACAGGGAAGTCGGGAGCAGTACTTC
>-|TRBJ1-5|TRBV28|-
CASSNGDQPQHF
TGTGCCAGCAGTAACGGAGACCAGCCCCAGCATTTT